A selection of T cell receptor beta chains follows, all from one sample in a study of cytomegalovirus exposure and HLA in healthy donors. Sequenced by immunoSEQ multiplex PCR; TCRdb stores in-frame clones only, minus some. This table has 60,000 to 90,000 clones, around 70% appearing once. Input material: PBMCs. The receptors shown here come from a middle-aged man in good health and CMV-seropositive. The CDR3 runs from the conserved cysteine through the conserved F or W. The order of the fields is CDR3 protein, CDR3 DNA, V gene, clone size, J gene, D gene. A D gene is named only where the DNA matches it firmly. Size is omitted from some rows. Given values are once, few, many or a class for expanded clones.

CAISASPSNQPQHF | TGTGCCATCAGTGCTAGCCCTAGCAATCAGCCCCAGCATTTT | TRBV10-3 | few | TRBJ1-5 | -
CASSRGDYTEAFF | TGTGCCAGCTCACGCGGGGACTACACTGAAGCTTTCTTT | TRBV18 | - | TRBJ1-1 | -
CASSIDGRLAGGTEQFF | TGTGCCAGTAGTATAGATGGTCGGCTAGCGGGGGGCACTGAGCAGTTCTTC | TRBV19 | - | TRBJ2-1 | TRBD2
CASSLNAGGYEQYF | TGTGCCAGCAGCTTAAATGCAGGAGGTTACGAGCAGTACTTC | TRBV7-6 | - | TRBJ2-7 | -
CASSRLLSDRVTYNSPLHF | TGTGCCAGCAGCCGTCTCCTGAGTGACAGGGTGACCTATAATTCACCCCTCCACTTT | TRBV5-5 | - | TRBJ1-6 | TRBD1
CASSVGSVQETQYF | TGTGCCAGCAGCGTAGGGTCAGTCCAAGAGACCCAGTACTTC | TRBV9 | - | TRBJ2-5 | -
CASRGQGLGNTQYF | TGTGCCAGCAGGGGACAGGGATTGGGAAATACGCAGTATTTT | TRBV28 | few | TRBJ2-3 | TRBD1
CASSLEGDRANTEAFF | TGCGCCAGCAGCTTGGAGGGGGACAGGGCAAACACTGAAGCTTTCTTT | TRBV5-1 | - | TRBJ1-1 | TRBD1
CASSPGTVLGEGYTF | TGCGCCAGCAGCCCCGGGACAGTCCTGGGGGAAGGCTACACCTTC | TRBV4-1 | - | TRBJ1-2 | TRBD1
CASSPRAVQSYNEQFF | TGCGCCAGCAGCCCCCGAGCGGTGCAGTCCTACAATGAGCAGTTCTTC | TRBV5-1 | few | TRBJ2-1 | -
CASSSGTVLYNEQFF | TGCGCCAGCAGCTCCGGGACAGTTCTTTACAATGAGCAGTTCTTC | TRBV5-1 | - | TRBJ2-1 | TRBD1
CASSPWGDNQPQHF | TGTGCCAGCTCACCATGGGGGGACAATCAGCCCCAGCATTTT | TRBV18 | - | TRBJ1-5 | -
CASRIQGGNQPQHF | TGTGCCAGCAGGATACAGGGTGGCAATCAGCCCCAGCATTTT | TRBV2 | - | TRBJ1-5 | -
CATSRDPRLSTDTQYF | TGTGCCACCAGCAGAGATCCCAGGCTTAGCACAGATACGCAGTATTTT | TRBV15 | once | TRBJ2-3 | -
CASSSGQYEKLFF | TGTGCCAGCAGTTCGGGACAGTATGAAAAACTGTTTTTT | TRBV27 | - | TRBJ1-4 | TRBD1
CAWSVQGAYEQYF | TGTGCCTGGAGTGTACAGGGGGCCTACGAGCAGTACTTC | TRBV30 | - | TRBJ2-7 | TRBD1
CASSLGSSEDEAFF | TGCGCCAGCAGCTTGGGGTCCAGTGAAGATGAAGCTTTCTTT | TRBV5-1 | few | TRBJ1-1 | -
CATALNVNYGYTF | TGTGCCACCGCACTCAATGTTAACTATGGCTACACCTTC | TRBV2 | few | TRBJ1-2 | -
CASTPGPRGSPLHF | TGTGCCAGCACTCCGGGGCCCAGGGGTTCACCCCTCCACTTT | TRBV2 | - | TRBJ1-6 | -
CASSQGQGSNTGELFF | TGCGCCAGCAGCCAGGGACAGGGATCGAACACCGGGGAGCTGTTTTTT | TRBV4-1 | - | TRBJ2-2 | TRBD1
CASSIGAGGANEQFF | TGTGCCAGTAGTATCGGAGCGGGAGGGGCGAATGAGCAGTTCTTC | TRBV19 | - | TRBJ2-1 | TRBD2
CSVEDQGPQGVRADTQYF | TGCAGCGTTGAAGATCAAGGGCCACAGGGGGTAAGGGCAGATACGCAGTATTTT | TRBV29-1 | - | TRBJ2-3 | TRBD1
CASSLASRRPFF | TGTGCCAGCAGCTTAGCCTCACGCAGGCCATTTTTT | TRBV7-9 | - | TRBJ1-1 | -
CAISGRDRGPDTQYF | TGTGCCATCAGTGGTCGGGACAGGGGGCCAGATACGCAGTATTTT | TRBV10-3 | - | TRBJ2-3 | TRBD1
CASSQDRDSYNEQFF | TGCGCCAGCAGCCAAGATCGGGACAGCTACAATGAGCAGTTCTTC | TRBV4-3 | - | TRBJ2-1 | TRBD1
CASSQDLTSGVSQDTQYF | TGCGCCAGCAGCCAAGATCTTACTAGCGGGGTGTCGCAGGATACGCAGTATTTT | TRBV4-3 | - | TRBJ2-3 | TRBD2
CASSLPRGDNEQFF | TGTGCCAGCAGTCTCCCCCGGGGGGACAATGAGCAGTTCTTC | TRBV6-1 | few | TRBJ2-1 | TRBD2